The 31 T cell receptor beta chains given below trace back to one sample, sequenced in a study of blood T cell repertoires in COVID-19. Measured with immunoSEQ multiplex PCR; TCRdb has only the in-frame clones, and not every one. The sample consists of around 270,000 clones, 75% to 90% of them appearing once. Sequenced: peripheral blood. All receptors come from a man aged 35 to 55 with acute or convalescent COVID-19.

CDR3 amino acids: CASSLKPQTLYGYTF. The CDR3 DNA follows: TGTGCCAGCAGCTTGAAGCCTCAAACCCTCTATGGCTACACCTTC. The rearrangement uses TRBV9 and TRBJ1-2; D is undetermined. The V end was cut by 4 bases, the J end by 4 bases, with 17 bases between. The CDR3 consists of 15 residues. The germline gives CDR1 SGDLS, CDR2 YYNGEE.

The chain couples TRBV19 to TRBJ1-5; D is undetermined. Per germline, CDR1 LNHDA and CDR2 SQIVND (reference sequence). V gave up 4 bases and J gave up 3 bases, with 10 bases separating them. CDR3 length: 14 amino acids. DNA for the CDR3: TGTGCCAGTAGTACTGGCGGAATCAATCAGCCCCAGCATTTT. Protein: CASSTGGINQPQHF.

About this clone itself: At the DNA level, this CDR3 is encoded by other sequences in the same sample as well. The J gene is TRBJ2-2, the V gene TRBV6-5; a possible D gene is TRBD1 (6 bases). The germline gives CDR1 MNHEY, CDR2 SVGAGI. CDR3 length: 16 residues. V lost 0 bases and J 7 bases, leaving 15 bases between the germline ends. The DNA of the CDR3 is TGTGCCAGCAGTTACTCGATGCAGGGGTTGGGCGGGGAGCTGTTTTTT. It codes for CASSYSMQGLGGELFF.

This chain connects TRBV12-5 to TRBJ1-2; weak D call: TRBD1 (5 bases). The CDR3 contains 13 residues. Per germline, CDR1 LGHNT and CDR2 FRNRAP. The V end was cut by 3 bases, the J end by 1 base, with 6 bases between. The CDR3 here is CASGLDSNYGYTF. CDR3 nucleotides: TGTGCTAGTGGTTTAGACAGTAACTATGGCTACACCTTC.

The gene calls are TRBV13 and TRBJ2-2, with TRBD2 matching over 8 bases. V was clipped by 4 bases and J by 6 bases; unmatched bases: 4. Germline lookup yields CDR1 PRHDT and CDR2 FYEKMQ (reference sequence). CDR3 length equals 14 residues. Here the CDR3 reads CASSYGSGAGELFF. The DNA of the CDR3 is TGTGCCAGCAGCTATGGTAGCGGGGCCGGGGAGCTGTTTTTT. The complete variable domain, with remaining parts taken from reference TRBV13 and TRBJ2-2, reads AAGVIQSPRHLIKEKRETATLKCYPIPRHDTVYWYQQGPGQDPQFLISFYEKMQSDKGSIPDRFSAQQFSDYHSELNMSSLELGDSALYFCASSYGSGAGELFFGEGSRLTVL.

This clone was observed once. CDR3: CASSVSTANTEAFF. CDR3 DNA: TGTGCCAGCAGCGTATCGACAGCGAACACTGAAGCTTTCTTT. The chain employs TRBV9 and TRBJ1-1; D perhaps matches TRBD1 (5 bases). Germline V CDR1 and CDR2: SGDLS, YYNGEE. The V gene lost 1 base and the J gene lost 1 base, with 8 bases spanning the gap. The length of the CDR3 is 14 residues.

The chain recombines TRBV6-4 with TRBJ1-1; D possibly corresponds to TRBD1 (5 bases). Deletions cut 6 bases from V and 1 base from J, with 15 bases between. Germline V gene lookup returns CDR1 MRHNA and CDR2 SNTAGT. This CDR3 is 15 amino acids long. CDR3 sequence: CASSFDSQPNTEAFF. The CDR3 DNA reads TGTGCCAGCAGCTTCGACAGTCAGCCGAACACTGAAGCTTTCTTT.

The chain couples TRBV24-1 to TRBJ2-5, with D possibly matching TRBD2 (5 bases). The germline V gene has CDR1 KGHDR and CDR2 SFDVKD. The CDR3 contains 13 residues. Between the trimmed V and J ends, which lost 9 bases and 7 bases, there was a span of 17 bases. The CDR3 is CATQTRASGTQYF. The CDR3 DNA follows: TGTGCCACCCAAACTAGGGCCAGCGGGACCCAGTACTTC.

V is TRBV5-4 and J is TRBJ2-5, with D hard to call. V was clipped by 4 bases and J by 4 bases, with 17 bases between them. CDR1 and CDR2 from the germline V gene are SGHNT and YYREEE (reference sequence). The CDR3 is made up of 15 amino acids. CDR3 coding DNA: TGTGCCAGCAGCGTTGACTTAAATCCCGCAGAGACCCAGTACTTC. This translates into CASSVDLNPAETQYF.

The V and J genes are TRBV5-4 and TRBJ2-4; 7 bases match TRBD1. J was trimmed by 12 bases and V by 4 bases; bases with no gene match: 13. CDR3 length: 14 amino acids. Looked up from germline, CDR1 is SGHNT and CDR2 is YYREEE (reference sequence). CDR3 loop: CASSTDRVVSRQYF. CDR3 in DNA: TGTGCCAGCAGCACCGACAGGGTTGTTTCACGTCAGTACTTC.

This rearrangement joins TRBV5-4 to TRBJ1-2, with 7 bases fitting TRBD1. Germline assignment: CDR1 SGHNT and CDR2 YYREEE (reference sequence). The CDR3 is 15 residues long. V shed 2 bases and J 4 bases; nucleotides not matched to a gene: 8. For the CDR3, the DNA is TGTGCCAGCAGCTTTACTAAGACAGGGAGCTATGGCTACACCTTC. Its protein product is CASSFTKTGSYGYTF.

This chain connects TRBV4-2 to TRBJ1-5; TRBD1 matches at 8 bases. The CDR3 is made up of 16 amino acids. The trim removed 1 base at V and 5 bases at J, leaving 7 bases unmatched. The V gene's germline CDR1 is LGHNA and CDR2 YNFKEQ. The CDR3 here is CASSQVDRGPDQPQHF. The CDR3 nucleotides are TGTGCCAGCAGCCAAGTCGACAGGGGCCCCGATCAGCCCCAGCATTTT.

The chain links TRBV9 to TRBJ1-3; D possibly corresponds to TRBD1 (6 bases). V was shortened by 4 bases and J by 7 bases, with 18 bases between the two germline ends. The CDR3 loop spans 15 amino acids. Germline V gene sequence: CDR1 SGDLS, CDR2 YYNGEE. CDR3 amino acids: CASSPQGRGGNTIYF. The CDR3 nucleotides read TGTGCCAGCAGCCCCCAGGGGAGGGGAGGGAACACCATATATTTT.

The chain uses TRBV7-9 and TRBJ1-2, with a tentative D call TRBD1 (5 bases). The CDR3 spans 15 residues. Trimming pared 5 bases from V and 6 bases from J, leaving 19 bases between. Germline loops: CDR1 SEHNR, CDR2 FQNEAQ (reference sequence). The CDR3 spells CASSPRQIMVDGYTF. CDR3 coding DNA: TGTGCCAGCAGCCCCCGACAGATAATGGTTGATGGCTACACCTTC. The whole variable domain, remainder taken from reference TRBV7-9 and TRBJ1-2, is DTGVSQNPRHKITKRGQNVTFRCDPISEHNRLYWYRQTLGQGPEFLTYFQNEAQLEKSRLLSDRFSAERPKGSFSTLEIQRTEQGDSAMYLCASSPRQIMVDGYTFGSGTRLTVV.

J is TRBJ1-5 and V is TRBV5-1; D ambiguous. V gave up 0 bases and J gave up 3 bases, with 7 bases separating them. This CDR3 is built from 14 residues. In germline, CDR1 is SGHRS, CDR2 YFSETQ. The CDR3, as DNA: TGCGCCAGCAGCTTGGGGGCAGACAATCAGCCCCAGCATTTT. Translated: CASSLGADNQPQHF. Full variable domain (missing parts from reference TRBV5-1 and TRBJ1-5): KAGVTQTPRYLIKTRGQQVTLSCSPISGHRSVSWYQQTPGQGLQFLFEYFSETQRNKGNFPGRFSGRQFSNSRSEMNVSTLELGDSALYLCASSLGADNQPQHFGDGTRLSIL.

V and J are TRBV11-3 and TRBJ2-7, with TRBD2 as a possible D gene (7 bases). Looked up from germline, CDR1 is SGHNT and CDR2 is YENEEA. The CDR3 extends over 15 amino acids. V lost 5 bases and J 0 bases, leaving 14 bases between the germline ends. CDR3 loop: CASSLGGVDSYEQYF. The CDR3 nucleotides read TGTGCCAGCAGCCTAGGGGGGGTTGACTCCTACGAGCAGTACTTC.

This clone was seen a handful of times. The chain employs TRBV11-1 and TRBJ1-1, with 7 bases identical to TRBD1. This CDR3 has 14 amino acids. From germline, CDR1 is SGHAT and CDR2 FQDESV (reference sequence). Unmatched junction bases numbered 2, after V lost 4 bases and J lost 0 bases. For the CDR3, the DNA is TGTGCCAGCAGCTACAGGGGTATGAACACTGAAGCTTTCTTT. Protein product: CASSYRGMNTEAFF. Filled out from reference TRBV11-1 and TRBJ1-1, the complete variable domain reads EAEVAQSPRYKITEKSQAVAFWCDPISGHATLYWYRQILGQGPELLVQFQDESVVDDSQLPKDRFSAERLKGVDSTLKIQPAELGDSAMYLCASSYRGMNTEAFFGQGTRLTVV.

This sequence joins TRBV6-5 and TRBJ1-4; 7 bases agree with TRBD1. Germline V lookup: CDR1 MNHEY, CDR2 SVGAGI. This CDR3 spans 14 amino acids. V lost 4 bases, J lost 7 bases, and 6 bases stayed unmatched. The CDR3 region is CASSLQGRGEKLFF. The CDR3, as DNA: TGTGCCAGCAGTTTACAGGGGCGGGGTGAAAAACTGTTTTTT.

The V call is TRBV30, the J call TRBJ1-4; 8 bases line up with TRBD1. CDR1 is GTSNPN, CDR2 SVGIG, per germline (reference sequence). CDR3 size: 15 residues. J was trimmed by 5 bases and V by 2 bases; bases with no gene match: 7. This CDR3 is CAWSIQTGGNEKLFF. The CDR3 coding sequence is TGTGCCTGGAGTATCCAAACAGGGGGAAATGAAAAACTGTTTTTT.

This chain links TRBV6-5 with TRBJ2-7; 10 bases are shared with TRBD1. Germline V CDR1 and CDR2: MNHEY, SVGAGI. J gave up 2 bases and V 6 bases, and 4 bases lay outside the gene matches. This CDR3 region has 14 residues. In DNA, the CDR3 is TGTGCCAGCAGGGGACAGGGGACTACCTACGAGCAGTACTTC. Protein sequence: CASRGQGTTYEQYF.

The chain employs TRBV3-1 (or the pseudogene TRBV3-2) and TRBJ1-3; the D gene is possibly TRBD1 (5 bases). The CDR3 runs to 16 residues. In germline, CDR1 is LGHDT, CDR2 YNNKEL (reference sequence). The ends were cut back, 4 bases at V and 0 bases at J, with 13 bases in the middle. The CDR3 bases are TGTGCCAGCAGCCGACAGAATGCGAACTCTGGAAACACCATATATTTT. Translated, it gives CASSRQNANSGNTIYF.

The genes are TRBV6-6 and TRBJ2-7; D possibly corresponds to TRBD1 (6 bases). This CDR3 spans 15 amino acids. V gave up 6 bases and J gave up 3 bases, with 18 bases separating them. Germline CDR1 is MNHNY and CDR2 is SVGAGI (reference sequence). In nucleotides, the CDR3 is TGTGCCAGCAGCTCCTCCCGGGACAAGGACTACGAGCAGTACTTC. Translation: CASSSSRDKDYEQYF.

This clone came up once. The rearrangement links TRBV11-2 to TRBJ2-3, with 9 bases that match TRBD2. The CDR3 has 17 amino acids. The ends lost 2 bases at V and 3 bases at J; junction bases unmatched: 9. From germline, CDR1 is SGHAT and CDR2 FQNNGV. DNA of the CDR3: TGTGCCAGCAGCTTACGGCGGGGGGGCTTTGGTACAGATACGCAGTATTTT. It specifies CASSLRRGGFGTDTQYF.

The chain has TRBV2 and TRBJ2-1; D gene unclear. Trimming took 6 bases from V and 0 from J, leaving 12 bases between them. This CDR3 has 15 amino acids. In germline, CDR1 is SNHLY, CDR2 FYNNEI. The CDR3 spells CASRETSISYNEQFF. The CDR3, as DNA: TGTGCCAGCAGAGAGACTTCAATCTCCTACAATGAGCAGTTCTTC.

The CDR3 DNA reads TGTGCCAGCAGCGCAATGCAGCGGGGGGCCGGGGGAGATACGCAGTATTTT. Translated: CASSAMQRGAGGDTQYF. This sequence joins TRBV7-2 and TRBJ2-3; 9 positions match TRBD2. CDR3 size: 17 residues. V lost 5 bases to trimming and J lost 5 bases; unmatched junction nucleotides: 14. Germline lookup yields CDR1 SGHTA and CDR2 FQGNSA.

The gene calls are TRBV6-5 and TRBJ1-1; D unclear. V was trimmed by 6 bases and J by 1 base, leaving 12 bases between them. The V gene's germline CDR1 is MNHEY and CDR2 SVGAGI. The CDR3 is 14 amino acids. The CDR3: CASSLKQTNTEAFF. The DNA of the CDR3 is TGTGCCAGCAGCCTTAAACAGACGAACACTGAAGCTTTCTTT.

The V and J genes are TRBV3-1 (or the pseudogene TRBV3-2) and TRBJ2-1, with 8 bases aligning to TRBD1. CDR3 length: 17 residues. CDR1 is LGHDT and CDR2 is YNNKEL in the germline V gene (reference sequence). V was pared by 4 bases and J by 7 bases, with 15 bases of the junction left unmatched. The CDR3 loop is CASSRTSGRGRWNEQFF. For the CDR3, the DNA is TGTGCCAGCAGCCGAACCTCAGGCAGGGGGCGTTGGAATGAGCAGTTCTTC.

The V call is TRBV11-2, the J call TRBJ2-4; 9 positions match TRBD1. V shed 5 bases, J shed 10 bases, and the junction held 9 bases outside the gene matches. This CDR3 comprises 14 residues. Looked up from germline, CDR1 is SGHAT and CDR2 is FQNNGV. CDR3 nucleotides: TGTGCCAGCAGCCGTACCGGGACAGGGAGGATTCAGTACTTC. It codes for CASSRTGTGRIQYF.

This clone has a handful of counts. This chain connects TRBV2 to TRBJ2-2; 7 bases fit TRBD1. Germline values: CDR1 SNHLY, CDR2 FYNNEI. V trimming: 5 bases; J trimming: 7 bases; junction bases outside the gene matches: 10. The CDR3 covers 15 residues. For the CDR3, the DNA is TGTGCCAGCAGTCAAGACAGGGCGAGTCACGGGGAGCTGTTTTTT. Encoded protein: CASSQDRASHGELFF. Complete variable domain (other parts from reference TRBV2 and TRBJ2-2): EPEVTQTPSHQVTQMGQEVILRCVPISNHLYFYWYRQILGQKVEFLVSFYNNEISEKSEIFDDQFSVERPDGSNFTLKIRSTKLEDSAMYFCASSQDRASHGELFFGEGSRLTVL.

The sample holds one count of this clone. This sequence joins TRBV7-2 and TRBJ1-6, with D possibly being TRBD1 (5 bases). From germline, CDR1 is SGHTA and CDR2 FQGNSA. The CDR3 runs 15 residues. Trimming pared 5 bases from V and 10 bases from J, leaving 18 bases between. CDR3 region: CASSLRRTGGSPLHF. CDR3 sequence (DNA): TGTGCCAGCAGCCTTCGCCGAACAGGAGGGTCACCCCTCCACTTT.

The chain uses TRBV19 and TRBJ1-5, with 11 bases that match TRBD1. The CDR3 has 17 amino acids. The germline V gene encodes CDR1 LNHDA and CDR2 SQIVND (reference sequence). After removal of 3 bases from V and 0 bases from J, the junction contained 4 bases not matched to a gene. The chain's CDR3 is CASSIGQGANSNQPQHF. CDR3 sequence (DNA): TGTGCCAGTAGTATTGGACAGGGGGCTAATAGCAATCAGCCCCAGCATTTT.